Listed here are 9 T cell receptor beta chains from one sample, sequenced in a study of blood T cell repertoires in COVID-19. Clones were read by immunoSEQ multiplex PCR, and TCRdb kept only the in-frame ones, dropping some. The sample records more than 200,000 clones, approximately 86% being singletons. Sequenced sample: peripheral blood. These receptor sequences come from a man aged 25-40 years with active or convalescent COVID-19.

This CDR3 is CAWTPDSNTYEQYF. The CDR3 nucleotides are TGTGCCTGGACACCGGACAGCAATACCTACGAGCAGTACTTC. V and J are TRBV30 and TRBJ2-7, with a tentative D call TRBD1 (6 bases). Germline CDR1 is GTSNPN and CDR2 is SVGIG (reference sequence). V lost 4 bases and J lost 2, with 15 bases in between. The CDR3 spans 14 residues.

The rearrangement links TRBV7-9 to TRBJ2-1; 7 bases fit TRBD2. CDR1 and CDR2 from the germline V gene are SEHNR and FQNEAQ (reference sequence). This CDR3 has 19 amino acids. The ends lost 1 base at V and 0 bases at J; junction bases unmatched: 12. CDR3 residues: CASSLGPGLGGSSYNEQFF. As DNA, the CDR3 is TGTGCCAGCAGCTTAGGGCCGGGCCTCGGGGGGAGCTCCTACAATGAGCAGTTCTTC. Filled out from reference TRBV7-9 and TRBJ2-1, the complete variable domain reads DTGVSQNPRHKITKRGQNVTFRCDPISEHNRLYWYRQTLGQGPEFLTYFQNEAQLEKSRLLSDRFSAERPKGSFSTLEIQRTEQGDSAMYLCASSLGPGLGGSSYNEQFFGPGTRLTVL.

This chain links TRBV5-5 with TRBJ2-5; maybe TRBD2 (6 bases). CDR1 is SGHKS, CDR2 YYEKEE, per germline (reference sequence). The CDR3 has 16 amino acids. V gave up 2 bases and J gave up 1 base, with 15 bases separating them. The CDR3 coding sequence is TGTGCCAGCAGCTTCTCTTGGAGGGGTGGCCAAGAGACCCAGTACTTC. Its protein product is CASSFSWRGGQETQYF.

The rearrangement uses TRBV9 and TRBJ1-5, with a tentative D call TRBD1 (5 bases). The V end was cut by 0 bases, the J end by 6 bases, with 10 bases between. CDR1 and CDR2 (germline): SGDLS, YYNGEE. This CDR3 has 14 amino acids. CDR3 in DNA: TGTGCCAGCAGCGTAGAGGGGTTGGGTCAGCCCCAGCATTTT. It codes for CASSVEGLGQPQHF.

This chain uses TRBV18 with TRBJ2-3, with D possibly TRBD2 on 7 matching bases. Trimming removed 3 bases at V and 3 bases at J, with 13 bases between. Germline CDR1 is KGHSH and CDR2 is LQKENI. This CDR3 contains 15 residues. The CDR3 DNA is TGTGCCAGCTCACCCCAGAGGGGGGGGACAGATACGCAGTATTTT. It is translated as CASSPQRGGTDTQYF.

The chain has TRBV5-1 and TRBJ1-1; D gene unclear. CDR1 and CDR2 from the germline V gene are SGHRS and YFSETQ. The CDR3 totals 15 residues. V gave up 3 bases and J gave up 0 bases, with 12 bases separating them. CDR3 in DNA: TGCGCCAGCAGCTCCTCTTCGGGTATGAACACTGAAGCTTTCTTT. The encoded protein is CASSSSSGMNTEAFF.

The V gene is TRBV15, the J gene TRBJ2-6; perhaps TRBD2 as D (7 bases). Trimming took 3 bases from V and 0 from J, leaving 21 bases between them. This CDR3 has 20 amino acids. CDR1 LNHNV and CDR2 YYDKDF come from the germline V gene (reference sequence). The CDR3 sequence: CATSSGEGHNIPSGANVLTF. CDR3 nucleotides: TGTGCCACCAGCAGCGGGGAGGGACACAACATACCCTCTGGGGCCAACGTCCTGACTTTC.

This chain connects TRBV7-3 to TRBJ2-5; 12 positions agree with TRBD2. CDR3 length: 16 residues. V lost 2 bases to trimming and J lost 0 bases; unmatched junction nucleotides: 1. Germline values: CDR1 SGHTA, CDR2 FQGTGA. The CDR3, as DNA: TGTGCCAGCAGCTTAGGACTAGCGGGGAACCAAGAGACCCAGTACTTC. Translated: CASSLGLAGNQETQYF.

The chain employs TRBV6-1 and TRBJ1-5; TRBD1 matches at 9 bases. The germline V gene encodes CDR1 MNHNS and CDR2 SASEGT. The CDR3 is 13 amino acids. With V trimmed by 5 bases and J by 10 bases, 6 bases remained unmatched. CDR3 DNA sequence: TGTGCCAGCAGTTGGGACAGGGACCGTCCCCAGCATTTT. Amino acid sequence: CASSWDRDRPQHF.